The 28 T cell receptor beta chains listed next were all sequenced from one sample in a study of T cells in Graves' hyperthyroidism and ophthalmopathy. Amplified TCR beta CDR3 regions derived from RNA transcripts. TCR CDR3 regions were first amplified by RT-PCR with HTBI primers. One entry per CDR3 protein, called by TCRdb with MiXCR from the multiplex PCR reads. Seen here are around 300,000 distinct CDR3 sequences, 25% to 30% observed once, and the top ten hold about 30%. What was sequenced was blood. The receptor source for this set is a man aged 40-49 years with Graves' hyperthyroidism that later progressed to Graves' ophthalmopathy.

The table lists this clonotype with a few counts. This chain links TRBV6-2 or TRBV6-3 with TRBJ2-5, with unresolved D. The CDR3 is 13 amino acids. Germline CDR1 MNHEY, CDR2 SVGEGT. Between the trimmed V and J ends, which lost 2 bases and 0 bases, there was a span of 4 bases. CDR3 protein: CASSYLDQETQYF. CDR3 in DNA: TGTGCCAGCAGTTACCTAGACCAAGAGACCCAGTACTTC.

This clonotype was recorded at least ten times. The chain links TRBV28 to TRBJ2-7; TRBD2 matches at 12 bases. V shed 3 bases, J shed 6 bases, and the junction held 6 bases outside the gene matches. This CDR3 spans 15 amino acids. Germline assignment: CDR1 MDHEN and CDR2 SYDVKM. This chain's CDR3 is CASSFISLAGGEQYF. The CDR3 DNA reads as TGTGCCAGCAGTTTCATATCACTAGCGGGAGGCGAGCAGTACTTC.

At least ten counts were recorded for this clonotype. The chain has TRBV12-5 and TRBJ2-7; D unclear. This CDR3 has 12 residues. V dropped 3 bases and J dropped 3 bases, with 6 bases sitting between them. CDR1 and CDR2 (germline): LGHNT, FRNRAP. In DNA, the CDR3 is TGTGCTAGTGGTTTTGGCAACTACGAGCAGTACTTC. This sequence encodes CASGFGNYEQYF.

This clonotype showed up many times. The chain recombines TRBV20-1 with TRBJ1-1; D remains ambiguous. Germline V gene lookup returns CDR1 DFQATT and CDR2 SNEGSKA (reference sequence). There are 12 residues in the CDR3. With 0 bases removed from V and 1 base from J, the gap between germline ends came to 3 bases. CDR3 sequence (DNA): TGCAGTGCTAGAGAGAGGAACACTGAAGCTTTCTTT. This encodes CSARERNTEAFF.

The CDR3 nucleotides are TGTGCCAGCAGTTACTCGGGCGGGAGGGCCCTGGGCGAGCAGTACTTC. Protein product: CASSYSGGRALGEQYF. This chain uses TRBV6-5 with TRBJ2-7; 9 nucleotides line up with TRBD2. This CDR3 contains 16 residues. Germline V gene data show CDR1 as MNHEY and CDR2 as SVGAGI. Losses at the gene ends were 0 bases for V and 6 bases for J; bases not matched to a gene: 9.

This clonotype occurred many times. J is TRBJ2-7 and V is TRBV30, with TRBD2 matching over 7 bases. The junction had 5 bases not matched to a gene; V was cut back by 2 bases and J by 4 bases. The germline gives CDR1 GTSNPN, CDR2 SVGIG (reference sequence). This CDR3 has 13 amino acids. The CDR3 here is CAWSLLREYEQYF. CDR3 DNA: TGTGCCTGGAGTCTTCTGCGGGAGTACGAGCAGTACTTC.

V gene TRBV6-2 or TRBV6-3 combines with J gene TRBJ2-7; 7 nucleotides agree with TRBD1. Germline-derived CDR1 and CDR2 are MNHEY and SVGEGT. The V gene end was trimmed by 5 bases and the J gene end by 7 bases; junction bases not matched to a gene: 11. This CDR3 has 14 amino acids. This CDR3 is CASSPWTGPGEQYF. The DNA for the CDR3 is TGTGCCAGCAGTCCTTGGACAGGTCCGGGTGAGCAGTACTTC.

This clonotype was observed at least ten times. The gene calls are TRBV6-1 and TRBJ1-3; D is undetermined. Germline CDR1 reads MNHNS; CDR2 reads SASEGT. V lost 5 bases and J 1 base, leaving 9 bases between the germline ends. This CDR3 comprises 14 residues. CDR3 coding DNA: TGTGCCAGCAGTCGAACACCTTCTGGAAACACCATATATTTT. This gives the protein CASSRTPSGNTIYF.

This clonotype appeared many times. The genes are TRBV2 and TRBJ1-5; D is unresolved. CDR1 and CDR2 from the germline V gene are SNHLY and FYNNEI. The CDR3 covers 14 residues. Trimming removed 2 bases from V and 4 bases from J, with 9 bases in between. Here the CDR3 reads CASSERHENQPQHF. The CDR3 DNA sequence: TGTGCCAGCAGTGAAAGGCACGAAAATCAGCCCCAGCATTTT.

The chain employs TRBV7-9 and TRBJ2-5; 7 positions match TRBD2. V lost 5 bases, J lost 5 bases, and 11 bases stayed unmatched. The CDR3 runs to 15 residues. Germline loops: CDR1 SEHNR, CDR2 FQNEAQ (reference sequence). CDR3 region: CASSHLAAPFETQYF. The CDR3 nucleotides are TGTGCCAGCAGCCATCTAGCGGCCCCTTTTGAGACCCAGTACTTC.

This clonotype came up many times. The chain carries TRBV10-3 and TRBJ2-7; D is possibly TRBD1 (6 bases). The CDR3 runs 13 residues. The V end was cut by 7 bases, the J end by 2 bases, with 12 bases between. Germline V CDR1 and CDR2: ENHRY, SYGVKD. This chain's CDR3 is CAITQGSAYEQYF. The CDR3 bases are TGTGCCATCACCCAGGGGAGCGCCTACGAGCAGTACTTC.

The chain links TRBV6-5 to TRBJ1-1; D not resolved. Trimming removed 0 bases from V and 1 base from J, with 15 bases in between. Germline V CDR1 and CDR2: MNHEY, SVGAGI. The CDR3 is 17 residues long. The CDR3 coding sequence is TGTGCCAGCAGTTACTCATGGCAGAGCCTAACGAACACTGAAGCTTTCTTT. This encodes CASSYSWQSLTNTEAFF.

This clonotype has at least ten counts. The rearrangement uses TRBV11-2 and TRBJ2-7; the match to TRBD2 covers 12 bases. Germline CDR1 is SGHAT and CDR2 is FQNNGV. After removal of 4 bases from V and 6 bases from J, the junction contained 10 bases not matched to a gene. This CDR3 has 16 residues. The CDR3 region is CASSSALAGGSPEQYF. Written as DNA, the CDR3 is TGTGCCAGCAGCTCCGCACTAGCGGGAGGTAGCCCCGAGCAGTACTTC.

The CDR3 here is CASSIPALGVYEQYF. The CDR3 region has the DNA TGTGCCAGCAGTATTCCGGCTTTGGGCGTCTACGAGCAGTACTTC. The chain links TRBV28 to TRBJ2-7; D unresolved. The germline CDR1 and CDR2 sequences are MDHEN and SYDVKM. Trimming removed 5 bases from V and 3 bases from J, with 17 bases in between. This CDR3 has 15 residues.

This clonotype was counted ten times or more. This chain connects TRBV2 to TRBJ2-5, with 8 bases identical to TRBD1. Germline V gene data show CDR1 as SNHLY and CDR2 as FYNNEI. CDR3 size: 15 residues. Trimming cost V 3 bases and J 3 bases; bases outside gene matches: 6. In nucleotides, the CDR3 is TGTGCCAGCAGTGAGCAGGGGGCGAGGAAAGAGACCCAGTACTTC. This sequence encodes CASSEQGARKETQYF.

This clonotype has just one count. The rearrangement uses TRBV28 and TRBJ1-6; 10 bases line up with TRBD1. The germline gives CDR1 MDHEN, CDR2 SYDVKM. With 4 bases clipped from V and 8 bases from J, the junction kept 5 bases outside the gene matches. The CDR3 has 15 amino acids. CDR3 DNA sequence: TGTGCCAGCAGTTACTCGACAGGGGGCTATTCACCCCTCCACTTT. Its protein is CASSYSTGGYSPLHF.

This chain connects TRBV28 to TRBJ2-7, with 14 bases aligning to TRBD2. The CDR3 is 17 residues long. V gave up 4 bases and J gave up 2 bases; unmatched junction bases: 7. Germline V gene lookup returns CDR1 MDHEN and CDR2 SYDVKM. CDR3 bases: TGTGCCAGCAGTTCCTTGGGGACTAGCGGGAGTCCCTACGAGCAGTACTTC. This codes for CASSSLGTSGSPYEQYF.

Note on this clonotype: This may be a read error, as it is one base from a much larger clone. V is TRBV5-1 and J is TRBJ1-3, with unresolved D. Germline loops: CDR1 SGHRS, CDR2 YFSETQ. CDR3 length: 15 amino acids. CDR3 nucleotide sequence: TGCACCAGCAGCCTCTCCCGGGTCGGAGGAAACACCATATATTTT. It encodes CTSSLSRVGGNTIYF.

This clonotype was seen many times. Written as DNA, the CDR3 is TGTGCCAGCAGCTTGTTTGTAGGGGGAGAAGAGACCCAGTACTTC. Its translation: CASSLFVGGEETQYF. The V and J genes are TRBV7-9 and TRBJ2-5; TRBD1 is a possible D gene (6 bases). Germline V gene data show CDR1 as SEHNR and CDR2 as FQNEAQ (reference sequence). The V end lost 3 bases, the J end lost 3 bases, and 14 bases lay between the germline ends. The CDR3 has 15 residues.

At least ten counts were recorded for this clonotype. The CDR3 protein is CASSLTGIKYGYTF. The DNA of the CDR3 is TGCGCCAGCAGCTTGACAGGGATAAAGTATGGCTACACCTTC. This chain links TRBV5-1 with TRBJ1-2, with D possibly being TRBD1 (6 bases). The germline V gene has CDR1 SGHRS and CDR2 YFSETQ. V was clipped by 1 base and J by 5 bases, with 12 bases between them. The CDR3 sequence is 14 residues long. Based on the CDR3 plus reference TRBV5-1 and TRBJ1-2, the full variable domain is KAGVTQTPRYLIKTRGQQVTLSCSPISGHRSVSWYQQTPGQGLQFLFEYFSETQRNKGNFPGRFSGRQFSNSRSEMNVSTLELGDSALYLCASSLTGIKYGYTFGSGTRLTVV.

This clonotype was counted many times. This chain connects TRBV4-1 to TRBJ1-5, with 10 bases that match TRBD1. The junction had 4 bases not matched to a gene; V was cut back by 6 bases and J by 5 bases. This CDR3 is 14 amino acids long. Germline V gives CDR1 MGHRA, CDR2 YSYEKL. CDR3 loop: CASRAGTGDQPQHF. The CDR3 DNA is TGCGCCAGCAGGGCCGGGACAGGGGATCAGCCCCAGCATTTT.

The chain joins TRBV6-2 or TRBV6-3 to TRBJ2-7; TRBD2 agrees at 16 bases. V lost 8 bases to trimming and J lost 2 bases; unmatched junction nucleotides: 3. Germline-derived CDR1 and CDR2 are MNHEY and SVGEGT. The CDR3 totals 15 residues. DNA of the CDR3: TGTGCCAGCGCCGGGACTAGCGGGAGGGCCTACGAGCAGTACTTC. Encoded protein: CASAGTSGRAYEQYF.

This clonotype showed up many times. The V call is TRBV25-1, the J call TRBJ1-1; D call uncertain. Germline loops: CDR1 MGHDK, CDR2 SYGVNS. V lost 4 bases and J lost 11, with 11 bases in between. The CDR3 length is 11 residues. CDR3 loop: CASSGPASAFF. CDR3 nucleotides: TGTGCCAGCAGTGGGCCCGCCTCGGCTTTCTTT. The full variable domain, with the rest looked up from reference TRBV25-1 and TRBJ1-1, is EADIYQTPRYLVIGTGKKITLECSQTMGHDKMYWYQQDPGMELHLIHYSYGVNSTEKGDLSSESTVSRIRTEHFPLTLESARPSHTSQYLCASSGPASAFFGQGTRLTVV.

Ten or more counts support this clonotype. V gene TRBV12-3 or TRBV12-4 combines with J gene TRBJ2-7; D gene ambiguous. V lost 6 bases to trimming and J lost 2 bases, with 11 bases between them. The CDR3 covers 13 residues. CDR3 amino acids: CASSSTYTYEQYF. In nucleotides, the CDR3 is TGTGCCAGCAGCTCCACTTACACCTACGAGCAGTACTTC.

There are many counts of this clonotype. This rearrangement joins TRBV7-3 to TRBJ2-2; TRBD2 aligns across 9 bases. CDR3 length: 17 amino acids. J lost 6 bases, V lost 0 bases, and 8 bases had no gene match. From germline, CDR1 is SGHTA and CDR2 FQGTGA. CDR3 in amino acids: CASSLTLLAGHPGELFF. In nucleotides, the CDR3 is TGTGCCAGCAGCTTAACTCTTCTAGCGGGACATCCCGGGGAGCTGTTTTTT.

This clonotype was observed once. J is TRBJ2-7 and V is TRBV7-9; 11 bases line up with TRBD2. Trimming took 3 bases from V and 4 from J; bases not matched to a gene: 5. The CDR3 covers 15 residues. Germline-derived CDR1 and CDR2 are SEHNR and FQNEAQ (reference sequence). For the CDR3, the DNA is TGTGCCAGCAGCTTTTCGGCTAGCGGGGGGTACGAGCAGTACTTC. Translation: CASSFSASGGYEQYF.

Many counts were recorded for this clonotype. This chain connects TRBV15 to TRBJ1-5, with TRBD1 matching 8 bases. Germline V gene sequence: CDR1 LNHNV, CDR2 YYDKDF (reference sequence). The CDR3 sequence is 13 residues long. V was clipped by 11 bases and J by 6 bases; unmatched bases: 9. The CDR3 DNA follows: TGTGCCGCAGGACAGGGCAGGTCTCAGCCCCAGCATTTT. It specifies CAAGQGRSQPQHF. The complete variable domain, with remaining parts taken from reference TRBV15 and TRBJ1-5, reads DAMVIQNPRYQVTQFGKPVTLSCSQTLNHNVMYWYQQKSSQAPKLLFHYYDKDFNNEADTPDNFQSRRPNTSFCFLDIRSPGLGDTAMYLCAAGQGRSQPQHFGDGTRLSIL.

The gene calls are TRBV19 and TRBJ1-2; D ambiguous. CDR3 size: 12 residues. The V end was cut by 6 bases, the J end by 3 bases, with 8 bases between. Germline CDR1 and CDR2: LNHDA and SQIVND (reference sequence). This chain's CDR3 is CASRGFDYGYTF. In nucleotides, the CDR3 is TGTGCCAGTAGGGGGTTTGACTATGGCTACACCTTC.